The clone carrying this TCR beta chain showed up just a few times. Its target is not known. The data stem from a study of T cell repertoires in cytomegalovirus infection. Overall study: It was the public TCR beta signatures that indicated both CMV infection and matching HLA type.

TCRdb itself ran the reads through MiXCR, one entry per CDR3 protein. Of 150,000 to 200,000 distinct CDR3 sequences in the sample, under 25% were seen once. General study points: In two of eight donors, the top clonotype was HLA-C-restricted CMV-specific.

Sequencing was performed on PBMCs. This receptor was obtained from a human donor in good health (CMV status not recorded). Some clones in this sample may be carry-over from other donors' samples.

The CDR3 here is CASSLGMYSNQPQHF. CDR3 bases: TGTGCCAGCAGCTTGGGAATGTATAGCAATCAGCCCCAGCATTTT. The chain links TRBV5-6 to TRBJ1-5; D is unresolved. CDR1 SGHDT and CDR2 YYEEEE come from the germline V gene. With 0 bases removed from V and 0 bases from J, the gap between germline ends came to 7 bases. The CDR3 length is 15 residues.